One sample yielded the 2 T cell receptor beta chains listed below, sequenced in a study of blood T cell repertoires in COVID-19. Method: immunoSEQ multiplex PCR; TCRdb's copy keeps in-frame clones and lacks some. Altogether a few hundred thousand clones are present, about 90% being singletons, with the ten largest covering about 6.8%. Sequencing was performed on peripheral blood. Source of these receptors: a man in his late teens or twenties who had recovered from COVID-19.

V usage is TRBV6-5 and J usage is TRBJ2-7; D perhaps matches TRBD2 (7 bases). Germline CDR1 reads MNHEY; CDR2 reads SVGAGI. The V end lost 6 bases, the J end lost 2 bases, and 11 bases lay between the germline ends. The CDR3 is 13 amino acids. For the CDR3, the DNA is TGTGCCAGCAGGGGGGGGGCGACCTACGAGCAGTACTTC. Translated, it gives CASRGGATYEQYF.

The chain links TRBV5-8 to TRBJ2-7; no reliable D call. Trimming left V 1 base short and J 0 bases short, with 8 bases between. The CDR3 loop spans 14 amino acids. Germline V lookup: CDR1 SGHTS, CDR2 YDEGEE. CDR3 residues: CASSLRLDSYEQYF. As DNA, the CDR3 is TGTGCCAGCAGCTTGAGACTGGACTCCTACGAGCAGTACTTC. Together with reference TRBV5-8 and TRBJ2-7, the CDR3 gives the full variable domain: EAGVTQSPTHLIKTRGQQATLRCSPISGHTSVYWYQQALGLGLQFLLWYDEGEERNRGNFPPRFSGRQFPNYSSELNVNALELEDSALYLCASSLRLDSYEQYFGPGTRLTVT.